These 15 T cell receptor beta chains came from one sample sequenced in a study of T cell repertoires in cytomegalovirus infection. TCRdb reanalysed the reads using MiXCR and keeps one entry per CDR3 protein. Of around 710,000 distinct CDR3 sequences listed, about 28% are singletons. Their specific antigens are unknown. The sample here was cultured CD8+ T cells from PBMCs, taken from culture after CMV antigen stimulation. All receptors come from a human donor in good health (CMV status not recorded). Some clones in this sample may be carry-over from other donors' samples.

CDR3 DNA: TGTGCCATCAGCGACAAACGCCCGGGCGGGGGGGTCTACAATGAGCAGTTCTTC. It specifies CAISDKRPGGGVYNEQFF. The chain combines TRBV10-3 with TRBJ2-1; 9 nucleotides line up with TRBD2. Germline V lookup: CDR1 ENHRY, CDR2 SYGVKD. The CDR3 is 18 residues long. V dropped 6 bases and J dropped 3; count of bases not matched to a gene: 15.

DNA of the CDR3: TGCGCCAGCAGCCAAGCGGGGGTGGTCTACAATGAGCAGTTCTTC. It specifies CASSQAGVVYNEQFF. V usage is TRBV4-1 and J usage is TRBJ2-1; weak D call: TRBD2 (6 bases). Germline CDR1 MGHRA, CDR2 YSYEKL. V dropped 1 base and J dropped 3 bases, with 10 bases sitting between them. The CDR3 length is 15 residues.

This clonotype was detected once. V is TRBV7-8 and J is TRBJ1-3; D possibly corresponds to TRBD1 (5 bases). The CDR3 length is 14 residues. The V end was cut by 4 bases, the J end by 1 base, with 8 bases between. The V gene's germline CDR1 is SGHVS and CDR2 FQNEAQ. In nucleotides, the CDR3 is TGTGCCAGCAGCTGGGGGGAGTCTGGAAACACCATATATTTT. This sequence encodes CASSWGESGNTIYF.

This clonotype has a handful of counts. The V and J genes are TRBV27 and TRBJ2-7; tentatively, D is TRBD1 (6 bases). The CDR3 length is 15 residues. In germline, CDR1 is MNHEY, CDR2 SMNVEV (reference sequence). V gave up 6 bases and J gave up 2 bases, with 17 bases separating them. The CDR3 coding sequence is TGTGCCAGCAGCTCACTCACAGGGCCCACCTACGAGCAGTACGTC. This encodes CASSSLTGPTYEQYV.

The chain carries TRBV19 and TRBJ1-1; D is unclear. Trimming stripped 6 bases from V and 0 bases from J, with 20 bases between. The CDR3 has 17 amino acids. Looked up from germline, CDR1 is LNHDA and CDR2 is SQIVND (reference sequence). The DNA of the CDR3 is TGTGCCAGTAGGTATTCCAACCTGAGGAACATGAACACTGAAGCTTTCTTT. This sequence encodes CASRYSNLRNMNTEAFF. The complete variable domain, with remaining parts taken from reference TRBV19 and TRBJ1-1, reads DGGITQSPKYLFRKEGQNVTLSCEQNLNHDAMYWYRQDPGQGLRLIYYSQIVNDFQKGDIAEGYSVSREKKESFPLTVTSAQKNPTAFYLCASRYSNLRNMNTEAFFGQGTRLTVV.

This clonotype was seen more than once but under ten times. The chain has TRBV6-5 and TRBJ2-2; TRBD1 is a possible D gene (6 bases). Germline V lookup: CDR1 MNHEY, CDR2 SVGAGI. This CDR3 region has 18 residues. Trimming pared 6 bases from V and 3 bases from J, leaving 23 bases between. The CDR3 coding sequence is TGTGCCAGCAGAGACCAGAACCGGGACACTACCTACACCGGGGAGCTGTTTTTT. Amino acids: CASRDQNRDTTYTGELFF.

The chain uses TRBV5-4 and TRBJ2-3; the match to TRBD2 covers 8 bases. Germline V gives CDR1 SGHNT, CDR2 YYREEE (reference sequence). The CDR3 has 18 residues. The trim removed 4 bases at V and 0 bases at J, leaving 13 bases unmatched. The CDR3, as DNA: TGTGCCAGCAGCCTTACGGGCGGGGGGCCATTTAGCACAGATACGCAGTATTTT. It encodes CASSLTGGGPFSTDTQYF.

This chain joins TRBV13 and TRBJ1-1; a possible D gene is TRBD1 (6 bases). The CDR3 extends over 16 amino acids. The germline V gene encodes CDR1 PRHDT and CDR2 FYEKMQ (reference sequence). V gave up 4 bases and J gave up 0 bases, with 15 bases separating them. The CDR3 here is CASSSSRDRMNTEAFF. The CDR3, as DNA: TGTGCCAGCAGCTCCTCCCGTGACAGGATGAACACTGAAGCTTTCTTT.

The chain carries TRBV12-5 and TRBJ1-2; D possibly corresponds to TRBD1 (5 bases). Germline CDR1 and CDR2: LGHNT and FRNRAP. V was shortened by 6 bases and J by 3 bases, with 14 bases between the two germline ends. The CDR3 spans 14 residues. DNA for the CDR3: TGTGCTAGTGGGGTCCCGGGCAGGGACTATGGCTACACCTTC. Translating gives CASGVPGRDYGYTF.

This clonotype has ten or more counts. CDR3 bases: TGTGCCAGCAGCTTAGGGGTACTAGCGGGGGCCCACGCGGGCACAGATACGCAGTATTTT. Translated: CASSLGVLAGAHAGTDTQYF. The chain employs TRBV7-2 and TRBJ2-3; 11 nucleotides line up with TRBD2. Per the germline V gene, CDR1 is SGHTA and CDR2 is FQGNSA. V dropped 1 base and J dropped 1; count of bases not matched to a gene: 13. This CDR3 comprises 20 residues. The variable domain in full, with the rest retrieved from reference TRBV7-2 and TRBJ2-3, is GAGVSQSPSNKVTEKGKDVELRCDPISGHTALYWYRQSLGQGLEFLIYFQGNSAPDKSGLPSDRFSAERTGGSVSTLTIQRTQQEDSAVYLCASSLGVLAGAHAGTDTQYFGPGTRLTVL.

This clonotype was counted between two and nine times. The genes are TRBV11-2 and TRBJ2-2; 13 bases line up with TRBD2. Germline V gene lookup returns CDR1 SGHAT and CDR2 FQNNGV. V trimming: 2 bases; J trimming: 1 base; junction bases outside the gene matches: 1. There are 17 residues in the CDR3. Here the CDR3 reads CASSLWTSGGNTGELFF. CDR3 bases: TGTGCCAGCAGCTTATGGACTAGCGGGGGGAACACCGGGGAGCTGTTTTTT.

The chain is built from TRBV25-1 and TRBJ2-1; TRBD2 matches at 8 bases. After removal of 1 base from V and 4 bases from J, the junction contained 3 bases not matched to a gene. Per the germline V gene, CDR1 is MGHDK and CDR2 is SYGVNS. This CDR3 comprises 15 residues. Here the CDR3 reads CASSEFASGYNEQFF. Here the CDR3 DNA reads TGTGCCAGCAGTGAATTTGCTAGCGGGTACAATGAGCAGTTCTTC.

This chain links TRBV4-3 with TRBJ2-5; D may match TRBD1 or TRBD2 (5 bases each). With 0 bases removed from V and 9 bases from J, the gap between germline ends came to 11 bases. This CDR3 contains 13 residues. Looked up from germline, CDR1 is LGHNA and CDR2 is YSLEER. The CDR3 DNA is TGCGCCAGCAGCCAAGATGGCTCGGGGCCCCAGTACTTC. It translates to CASSQDGSGPQYF.

The chain combines TRBV7-6 with TRBJ2-1; 10 bases are a match to TRBD2. The V and J ends lost 6 bases and 4 bases, in that order; junction bases with no gene match: 9. The CDR3 has 16 amino acids. Per germline, CDR1 SGHVS and CDR2 FNYEAQ. As DNA, the CDR3 is TGTGCCAGCAGTAATCTCGGACTAGCGGCTTACAATGAGCAGTTCTTC. Encoded protein: CASSNLGLAAYNEQFF.

Notes on this clonotype: Its ends do not fully match the called genes, so a read error is possible. J is TRBJ2-5 and V is TRBV6-6; 9 positions match TRBD1. Germline CDR1 MNHNY, CDR2 SVGAGI (reference sequence). The CDR3 has 17 residues. The CDR3 nucleotides are TGTGCCAGCAGCTACTACGGACTAACAGGGGGCAAGGAGACCCAGTACTTC. This translates into CASSYYGLTGGKETQYF.